The 26 T cell receptor beta chains below all came from one sample that was sequenced in a study of TIL therapy for anti-PD-1-resistant metastatic lung cancer. Sequencing used immunoSEQ v3. Produced via immunoSEQ multiplex PCR; TCRdb's table is partial and in-frame only. Altogether fewer than 60,000 clones are present, around 86% being singletons, with the ten largest covering approximately 5.1%. Time point in this sample: pre-treatment sample, taken before nivolumab and TIL therapy. The input for sequencing was blood, taken at baseline. These receptors were taken from a person aged 25-80 years with non-small cell lung cancer.

This rearrangement joins TRBV24-1 to TRBJ2-1; tentatively, D is TRBD2 (6 bases). Trimming left V 9 bases short and J 0 bases short, with 17 bases between. Germline V gives CDR1 KGHDR, CDR2 SFDVKD. This CDR3 contains 16 residues. CDR3 DNA sequence: TGTGCCACCTCCCGCGGAGGGACGAGCTCCTACAATGAGCAGTTCTTC. Its translation is CATSRGGTSSYNEQFF.

J is TRBJ2-5 and V is TRBV18; 10 bases match TRBD2. Germline V CDR1 and CDR2: KGHSH, LQKENI. The ends lost 6 bases at V and 5 bases at J; junction bases unmatched: 9. The CDR3 runs 15 residues. The CDR3 nucleotides are TGTGCCAGCTCTCGCCTAGCGGGAGCGGGTGAGACCCAGTACTTC. It yields the protein CASSRLAGAGETQYF.

The rearrangement links TRBV7-3 to TRBJ1-1; tentatively, D is TRBD1 (6 bases). This CDR3 has 14 amino acids. V lost 5 bases and J lost 4, with 14 bases in between. In germline, CDR1 is SGHTA, CDR2 FQGTGA. CDR3 protein: CASSANREGTEAFF. The CDR3 DNA reads as TGTGCCAGCAGCGCCAACAGGGAGGGCACTGAAGCTTTCTTT.

The chain has TRBV7-2 and TRBJ2-3; no definite D call. Trimming left V 1 base short and J 6 bases short, with 5 bases between. Germline V gene data show CDR1 as SGHTA and CDR2 as FQGNSA. This CDR3 spans 12 amino acids. Here the CDR3 reads CASSLVRDTQYF. In nucleotides, the CDR3 is TGTGCCAGCAGCTTAGTACGGGATACGCAGTATTTT.

The chain recombines TRBV11-2 with TRBJ1-2, with 7 bases aligning to TRBD1. J was trimmed by 3 bases and V by 3 bases; bases with no gene match: 7. Germline V CDR1 and CDR2: SGHAT, FQNNGV. The length of the CDR3 is 15 residues. The CDR3 loop is CASSFSTGSDYGYTF. DNA of the CDR3: TGTGCCAGCAGCTTTTCGACAGGGTCAGACTATGGCTACACCTTC.

The chain has TRBV29-1 and TRBJ1-2; 11 bases match TRBD1. CDR1 is SQVTM, CDR2 ANQGSEA, per germline. Germline trimming cut 7 bases from V and 5 bases from J; bases unmatched to any gene: 3. The CDR3 spans 12 residues. This CDR3 reads CSGGQGEYGYTF. The DNA of the CDR3 is TGCAGCGGGGGACAGGGGGAATATGGCTACACCTTC.

The CDR3 region has the DNA TGTGCCAGCAGCTTAGGGAGCCAATACAATGAGCAGTTCTTC. This translates into CASSLGSQYNEQFF. The gene calls are TRBV7-9 and TRBJ2-1; D gene uncertain. Germline V CDR1 and CDR2: SEHNR, FQNEAQ (reference sequence). The CDR3 loop spans 14 amino acids. V was clipped by 1 base and J by 4 bases, with 8 bases between them.

The chain employs TRBV2 and TRBJ1-4; 9 positions match TRBD1. Germline assignment: CDR1 SNHLY and CDR2 FYNNEI. The CDR3 covers 16 residues. V shed 6 bases and J 2 bases; nucleotides not matched to a gene: 7. DNA for the CDR3: TGTGCCAGCAGCCGGGACAGGGTGGGGACTAATGAAAAACTGTTTTTT. Protein sequence: CASSRDRVGTNEKLFF.

This clone was seen only once. V usage is TRBV10-2 and J usage is TRBJ2-7; 7 nucleotides line up with TRBD2. CDR1 and CDR2 (germline): WSHSY, SAAADI. The J segment lost 0 bases and the V segment lost 4 bases, leaving 3 bases of the junction unmatched. The CDR3 extends over 14 amino acids. Here the CDR3 reads CASSGTSASYEQYF. Here the CDR3 DNA reads TGCGCCAGCAGTGGAACTAGCGCCTCCTACGAGCAGTACTTC.

V and J are TRBV15 and TRBJ2-1; possible D gene TRBD1, 5 bases. Germline values: CDR1 LNHNV, CDR2 YYDKDF (reference sequence). The CDR3 runs to 21 residues. Trimming took off 4 bases at V and 0 bases at J, with 28 bases between the two ends. The CDR3 here is CATSKIFQGITYRISYNEQFF. The CDR3 region has the DNA TGTGCCACCAGCAAAATCTTTCAGGGTATTACCTACCGAATCTCCTACAATGAGCAGTTCTTC.

The J gene is TRBJ2-6, the V gene TRBV2; a possible D gene is TRBD2 (5 bases). Trimming left V 7 bases short and J 2 bases short, with 9 bases between. The CDR3 length is 14 residues. Germline CDR1 is SNHLY and CDR2 is FYNNEI. The CDR3 nucleotides read TGTGCCAGCAAGCCCGGGACTGGGGCCAACGTCCTGACTTTC. Its protein product is CASKPGTGANVLTF.

The chain is built from TRBV27 and TRBJ1-2; 9 positions match TRBD1. CDR1 MNHEY and CDR2 SMNVEV come from the germline V gene (reference sequence). The CDR3 is 15 residues long. V shed 0 bases and J 6 bases; nucleotides not matched to a gene: 5. CDR3 in DNA: TGTGCCAGCAGTTTATCGAGATACAGGGGGCATGGCTACACCTTC. It is translated as CASSLSRYRGHGYTF.

The chain combines TRBV28 with TRBJ2-5, with TRBD1 matching over 7 bases. Germline values: CDR1 MDHEN, CDR2 SYDVKM. Unmatched junction bases numbered 7, after V lost 4 bases and J lost 2 bases. This CDR3 region has 15 residues. CDR3 in DNA: TGTGCCAGCAGTTCGGGACAGACAGTACAAGAGACCCAGTACTTC. The encoded protein is CASSSGQTVQETQYF.

The chain carries TRBV6-5 and TRBJ1-2; D is uncertain. Germline loops: CDR1 MNHEY, CDR2 SVGAGI. This CDR3 region has 13 residues. The V gene lost 7 bases and the J gene lost 6 bases, with 15 bases spanning the gap. The CDR3 DNA follows: TGTGCCAGCATGTATCGGGGTATCAATGGCTACACCTTC. Its translation is CASMYRGINGYTF.

This clone showed up just a few times. The rearrangement links TRBV4-2 to TRBJ2-3; possibly TRBD1 for D (5 bases). Germline CDR1 and CDR2: LGHNA and YNFKEQ. The CDR3 has 16 residues. Trimming took 0 bases from V and 2 from J, leaving 12 bases between them. The CDR3 bases are TGTGCCAGCAGCCAAGACCCCAGGACAATCACAGATACGCAGTATTTT. It codes for CASSQDPRTITDTQYF.

CDR3 sequence reads: CASSWDRVSYEQYF. CDR3 bases: TGTGCCAGCAGCTGGGACCGGGTATCCTACGAGCAGTACTTC. This sequence joins TRBV5-6 and TRBJ2-7; D tentatively reads TRBD1 or TRBD2 (5 bases each). In germline, CDR1 is SGHDT, CDR2 YYEEEE. The CDR3 has 14 residues. V was clipped by 3 bases and J by 1 base, with 11 bases between them.

The chain joins TRBV6-6 to TRBJ1-6; D is possibly TRBD1 (6 bases). Trimming stripped 0 bases from V and 6 bases from J, with 9 bases between. The germline V gene encodes CDR1 MNHNY and CDR2 SVGAGI (reference sequence). The CDR3 contains 15 residues. CDR3 in DNA: TGTGCCAGCAGTTACTCTACACAGGGTAATTCACCCCTCCACTTT. Translating gives CASSYSTQGNSPLHF.

In its sample, this clone was seen once. The chain joins TRBV10-2 to TRBJ2-5; possible D gene TRBD1, 5 bases. The CDR3 consists of 13 residues. Germline V gene sequence: CDR1 WSHSY, CDR2 SAAADI. V lost 2 bases and J lost 5, with 9 bases in between. CDR3 sequence (DNA): TGCGCCAGCAGTGAGGGGGCGAGGGAGACCCAGTACTTC. Its translation is CASSEGARETQYF.

J is TRBJ1-2 and V is TRBV7-2; 7 bases line up with TRBD1. This CDR3 comprises 14 residues. Germline lookup yields CDR1 SGHTA and CDR2 FQGNSA. V lost 5 bases and J lost 4; bases outside the gene matches: 7. CDR3 in DNA: TGTGCCAGCAGCCCCGGGACAGAAATCTATGGCTACACCTTC. This sequence encodes CASSPGTEIYGYTF. Based on the CDR3 plus reference TRBV7-2 and TRBJ1-2, the full variable domain is GAGVSQSPSNKVTEKGKDVELRCDPISGHTALYWYRQSLGQGLEFLIYFQGNSAPDKSGLPSDRFSAERTGGSVSTLTIQRTQQEDSAVYLCASSPGTEIYGYTFGSGTRLTVV.

This clone was seen once. The rearrangement links TRBV7-7 to TRBJ2-5; D tentatively fits TRBD1 or TRBD2 (5 bases each). Germline V CDR1 and CDR2: SSHAT, FNYEAQ (reference sequence). The CDR3 consists of 15 residues. V was clipped by 1 base and J by 1 base, with 10 bases between them. The CDR3 DNA follows: TGTGCCAGCAGCTTAGGTGGGACCCTCCAAGAGACCCAGTACTTC. Translating gives CASSLGGTLQETQYF.

The CDR3 spells CASRPGSHSGNTIYF. As DNA, the CDR3 is TGTGCCAGCAGACCAGGGAGTCACTCTGGAAACACCATATATTTT. The rearrangement uses TRBV28 and TRBJ1-3; TRBD1 is a possible D gene (5 bases). Germline CDR1 and CDR2: MDHEN and SYDVKM. Trimming pared 6 bases from V and 0 bases from J, leaving 12 bases between. The CDR3 spans 15 residues. Full variable domain (outside the CDR3, taken from reference TRBV28 and TRBJ1-3): DVKVTQSSRYLVKRTGEKVFLECVQDMDHENMFWYRQDPGLGLRLIYFSYDVKMKEKGDIPEGYSVSREKKERFSLILESASTNQTSMYLCASRPGSHSGNTIYFGEGSWLTVV.

The chain combines TRBV18 with TRBJ2-2, with 8 bases identical to TRBD1. Germline CDR1 reads KGHSH; CDR2 reads LQKENI. CDR3 size: 17 residues. V trimming: 4 bases; J trimming: 1 base; junction bases outside the gene matches: 8. The CDR3 nucleotides read TGTGCCAGCTCACAAGGACAGGGCGGAGGGAACACCGGGGAGCTGTTTTTT. Translation: CASSQGQGGGNTGELFF.

This chain uses TRBV4-1 with TRBJ2-1, with D possibly matching TRBD2 (5 bases). The CDR3 spans 17 residues. V was trimmed by 0 bases and J by 9 bases, leaving 21 bases between them. Germline V gene data show CDR1 as MGHRA and CDR2 as YSYEKL. The CDR3 loop is CASSQDLSAGGRGEQFF. As DNA, the CDR3 is TGCGCCAGCAGCCAAGATTTGTCGGCGGGCGGCCGGGGTGAGCAGTTCTTC.

The chain couples TRBV2 to TRBJ1-4, with D perhaps TRBD1 (5 bases). With 7 bases removed from V and 7 bases from J, the gap between germline ends came to 13 bases. Germline lookup yields CDR1 SNHLY and CDR2 FYNNEI. The CDR3 extends over 13 amino acids. This CDR3 reads CASMLSGIEKLFF. CDR3 bases: TGTGCCAGCATGTTGTCAGGGATTGAAAAACTGTTTTTT.

The table lists this clone with a count of one. V usage is TRBV6-6 and J usage is TRBJ2-5; 7 bases are a match to TRBD1. The ends lost 2 bases at V and 2 bases at J; junction bases unmatched: 8. The CDR3 has 16 amino acids. Per germline, CDR1 MNHNY and CDR2 SVGAGI (reference sequence). In DNA form, the CDR3 reads TGTGCCAGCAGTTACAGTGCAGGGACAGCTCAAGAGACCCAGTACTTC. Amino acid sequence: CASSYSAGTAQETQYF.

This clone has only one observation. The V call is TRBV28, the J call TRBJ1-5, with TRBD1 identical over 8 bases. CDR1 and CDR2 (germline): MDHEN, SYDVKM. The CDR3 is made up of 17 amino acids. The V gene end was trimmed by 6 bases and the J gene end by 0 bases; junction bases not matched to a gene: 10. In DNA form, the CDR3 reads TGTGCCAGCAGGCCACAGGGGGGTCTTGGTAGCAATCAGCCCCAGCATTTT. Protein: CASRPQGGLGSNQPQHF.